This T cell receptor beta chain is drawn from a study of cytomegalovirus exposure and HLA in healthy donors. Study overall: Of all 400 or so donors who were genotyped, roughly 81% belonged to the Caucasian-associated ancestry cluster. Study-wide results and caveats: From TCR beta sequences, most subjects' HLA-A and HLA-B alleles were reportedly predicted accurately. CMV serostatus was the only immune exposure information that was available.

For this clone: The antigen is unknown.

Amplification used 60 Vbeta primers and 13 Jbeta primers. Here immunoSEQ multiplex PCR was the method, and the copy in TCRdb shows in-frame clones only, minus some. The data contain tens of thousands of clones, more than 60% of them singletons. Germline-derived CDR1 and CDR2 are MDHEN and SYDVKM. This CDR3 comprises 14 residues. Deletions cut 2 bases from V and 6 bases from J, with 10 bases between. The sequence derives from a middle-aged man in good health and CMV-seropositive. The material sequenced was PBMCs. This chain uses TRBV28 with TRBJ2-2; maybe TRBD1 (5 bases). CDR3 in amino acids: CASSLLAGPGELFF. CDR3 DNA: TGTGCCAGCAGTTTACTCGCAGGGCCCGGGGAGCTGTTTTTT.